A single sample gave rise to the 18 T cell receptor beta chains below, sequenced in a study of CD8 T cell repertoires and HIV-1 epitope variants. Produced via immunoSEQ multiplex PCR; TCRdb's table is partial and in-frame only. The sample comprises 90,000 or so clones, roughly 81% of which are singletons, and under 30% rests with the top ten. The sample consisted of uncultured baseline CD8+ T cells from peripheral blood mononuclear cells (PBMCs). The source is a male donor with HIV.

The chain is built from TRBV28 and TRBJ2-7; TRBD2 matches at 11 bases. Per the germline V gene, CDR1 is MDHEN and CDR2 is SYDVKM. V lost 6 bases, J lost 3 bases, and 16 bases stayed unmatched. The CDR3 is made up of 18 amino acids. This CDR3 is CASSLNQRLAGLNYEQYF. In DNA, the CDR3 is TGTGCCAGCAGCTTGAACCAACGACTAGCGGGATTAAACTACGAGCAGTACTTC.

CDR3 loop: CASSPRAAEETQYF. For the CDR3, the DNA is TGTGCCAGCTCACCACGTGCAGCAGAAGAGACCCAGTACTTC. This chain links TRBV18 with TRBJ2-5; D is unresolved. CDR1 KGHSH and CDR2 LQKENI come from the germline V gene. The CDR3 length is 14 residues. V shed 1 base and J shed 3 bases, with 9 bases lying between them.

This chain joins TRBV18 and TRBJ1-3; 8 bases are a match to TRBD1. This CDR3 is built from 16 residues. V shed 2 bases, J shed 3 bases, and the junction held 6 bases outside the gene matches. Germline CDR1 KGHSH, CDR2 LQKENI. CDR3 region: CASSPFPGGFGNTIYF. In nucleotides, the CDR3 is TGTGCCAGCTCACCATTCCCAGGGGGCTTTGGAAACACCATATATTTT.

The rearrangement links TRBV5-6 to TRBJ2-7; 9 bases are shared with TRBD2. The CDR3 covers 14 residues. Germline values: CDR1 SGHDT, CDR2 YYEEEE. V dropped 3 bases and J dropped 4; count of bases not matched to a gene: 5. As DNA, the CDR3 is TGTGCCAGCAGCTGGGCGGGAGGGCCATACGAGCAGTACTTC. This sequence encodes CASSWAGGPYEQYF.

The chain couples TRBV7-9 to TRBJ2-3, with 12 bases that match TRBD2. CDR3 length: 15 residues. Germline V lookup: CDR1 SEHNR, CDR2 FQNEAQ (reference sequence). With V trimmed by 5 bases and J by 5 bases, 5 bases remained unmatched. For the CDR3, the DNA is TGTGCCAGCAGCCGACCGGGACTAGCGGGAGATACGCAGTATTTT. This translates into CASSRPGLAGDTQYF.

This clone was detected only a few times. The chain has TRBV7-2 and TRBJ2-7, with D perhaps TRBD2 (6 bases). Trimming stripped 5 bases from V and 2 bases from J, with 13 bases between. CDR1 is SGHTA, CDR2 FQGNSA, per germline. This CDR3 region has 14 residues. CDR3 coding DNA: TGTGCCAGCAGCCCGGGACTGGGAACCTACGAGCAGTACTTC. Translation: CASSPGLGTYEQYF. The entire variable domain, with the rest obtained from reference TRBV7-2 and TRBJ2-7, is as follows: GAGVSQSPSNKVTEKGKDVELRCDPISGHTALYWYRQSLGQGLEFLIYFQGNSAPDKSGLPSDRFSAERTGGSVSTLTIQRTQQEDSAVYLCASSPGLGTYEQYFGPGTRLTVT.

This chain joins TRBV5-4 and TRBJ1-4, with D hard to call. Germline V gives CDR1 SGHNT, CDR2 YYREEE (reference sequence). V was clipped by 0 bases and J by 7 bases, with 10 bases between them. This CDR3 is built from 14 residues. The CDR3 DNA reads as TGTGCCAGCAGCTTGGAGGGAGGGAGTGAAAAACTGTTTTTT. This sequence encodes CASSLEGGSEKLFF.

The chain combines TRBV6-1 with TRBJ2-1, with D perhaps given as TRBD1 or TRBD2 (5 bases each). CDR1 is MNHNS, CDR2 SASEGT, per germline. There are 14 residues in the CDR3. Between the trimmed V and J ends, which lost 1 base and 10 bases, there was a span of 14 bases. CDR3 protein: CASSEVPGTREQFF. The CDR3 DNA sequence: TGTGCCAGCAGTGAAGTCCCGGGGACCAGAGAGCAGTTCTTC.

V and J are TRBV13 and TRBJ2-1; 7 bases fit TRBD2. V lost 4 bases and J lost 5; bases outside the gene matches: 11. The CDR3 runs 16 residues. Per the germline V gene, CDR1 is PRHDT and CDR2 is FYEKMQ (reference sequence). This CDR3 reads CASSSTLAGANNEQFF. DNA of the CDR3: TGTGCCAGCAGCTCCACCCTCGCGGGAGCAAACAATGAGCAGTTCTTC.

The chain has TRBV15 and TRBJ2-7; 9 nucleotides match TRBD2. The germline gives CDR1 LNHNV, CDR2 YYDKDF (reference sequence). The V gene end was trimmed by 4 bases and the J gene end by 3 bases; junction bases not matched to a gene: 10. This CDR3 contains 16 residues. CDR3 nucleotides: TGTGCCACCAGCAAAGATCTCGGGACTAGCTTCTACGAGCAGTACTTC. Its translation: CATSKDLGTSFYEQYF.

The J gene is TRBJ2-5, the V gene TRBV27, with D perhaps matching TRBD2 (6 bases). CDR1 is MNHEY, CDR2 SMNVEV, per germline (reference sequence). The V gene lost 2 bases and the J gene lost 7 bases, with 14 bases spanning the gap. CDR3 length: 14 residues. The CDR3 spells CASSLTRPEGTQYF. CDR3 sequence (DNA): TGTGCCAGCAGTTTAACCAGGCCGGAGGGGACCCAGTACTTC.

V is TRBV6-6 and J is TRBJ1-6, with 7 bases that match TRBD1. V was clipped by 5 bases and J by 10 bases; unmatched bases: 8. CDR3 length: 14 residues. CDR1 is MNHNY and CDR2 is SVGAGI in the germline V gene (reference sequence). Here the CDR3 reads CASSLPRGESPLHF. For the CDR3, the DNA is TGTGCCAGCAGTCTACCCAGGGGGGAATCACCCCTCCACTTT.

This chain joins TRBV7-8 and TRBJ1-4; D ambiguous. Deletions cut 5 bases from V and 3 bases from J, with 10 bases between. This CDR3 is built from 14 residues. CDR1 SGHVS and CDR2 FQNEAQ come from the germline V gene. CDR3 nucleotide sequence: TGTGCCAGCAGCCGGGGATCCGCTAATGAAAAACTGTTTTTT. This translates into CASSRGSANEKLFF. Full variable domain (missing parts from reference TRBV7-8 and TRBJ1-4): GAGVSQSPRYKVAKRGQDVALRCDPISGHVSLFWYQQALGQGPEFLTYFQNEAQLDKSGLPSDRFFAERPEGSVSTLKIQRTQQEDSAVYLCASSRGSANEKLFFGSGTQLSVL.

The rearrangement joins TRBV28 to TRBJ1-1; TRBD1 matches at 10 bases. This CDR3 region has 16 residues. Germline assignment: CDR1 MDHEN and CDR2 SYDVKM. Trimming cost V 7 bases and J 2 bases; bases outside gene matches: 10. The CDR3 coding sequence is TGTGCCAGCATCATAGCGACAGGGGGCACTAACACTGAAGCTTTCTTT. Its translation: CASIIATGGTNTEAFF. Drawing the rest from reference TRBV28 and TRBJ1-1, the complete variable domain is DVKVTQSSRYLVKRTGEKVFLECVQDMDHENMFWYRQDPGLGLRLIYFSYDVKMKEKGDIPEGYSVSREKKERFSLILESASTNQTSMYLCASIIATGGTNTEAFFGQGTRLTVV.

The chain recombines TRBV9 with TRBJ1-2; 9 bases map to TRBD1. The J segment lost 4 bases and the V segment lost 3 bases, leaving 7 bases of the junction unmatched. The CDR3 has 15 residues. Per the germline V gene, CDR1 is SGDLS and CDR2 is YYNGEE. CDR3 protein: CASSEWTGVSYGYTF. The CDR3 DNA follows: TGTGCCAGCAGCGAGTGGACAGGGGTATCCTATGGCTACACCTTC.

This chain uses TRBV9 with TRBJ1-2; possible D gene TRBD1, 5 bases. The CDR3 extends over 13 amino acids. The germline V gene encodes CDR1 SGDLS and CDR2 YYNGEE. Trimming removed 1 base at V and 3 bases at J, with 7 bases between. CDR3: CASSVRGYYGYTF. The CDR3 DNA is TGTGCCAGCAGCGTACGGGGGTACTATGGCTACACCTTC.

This clone was detected once. DNA of the CDR3: TGTGCCAGCAGTTTCGGGCAGCGATATCAGCCCCAGCATTTT. Translated, it gives CASSFGQRYQPQHF. This sequence joins TRBV28 and TRBJ1-5, with D unclear. The CDR3 has 14 residues. Trimming left V 3 bases short and J 5 bases short, with 11 bases between. Germline V gives CDR1 MDHEN, CDR2 SYDVKM.

The CDR3 is CASSLGTDNYGYTF. CDR3 nucleotides: TGCGCCAGCAGCTTGGGGACAGACAACTATGGCTACACCTTC. The chain has TRBV5-1 and TRBJ1-2, with D possibly TRBD1 on 6 matching bases. This CDR3 has 14 amino acids. The V gene lost 0 bases and the J gene lost 2 bases, with 8 bases spanning the gap. CDR1 is SGHRS, CDR2 YFSETQ, per germline.